The table lists the clone carrying this T cell receptor beta chain with a count of one. This specimen comes from a study of T cell responses to AZD1222 COVID-19 vaccine. Looked up from germline, CDR1 is LGHDT and CDR2 is YNNKEL (reference sequence). Trimming took 4 bases from V and 1 from J; bases not matched to a gene: 4. The CDR3 spans 15 residues. Libraries were prepared by immunoSEQ multiplex PCR; TCRdb keeps only in-frame clonotypes and omits some of them. The sample gives 150,000 to 200,000 clones, around 90% of which show up once; 1.5% to 2% is in the top ten. The sequencing here drew on peripheral blood, taken on day 0 of AZD1222 vaccination. The rearrangement joins TRBV3-1 (or the pseudogene TRBV3-2) to TRBJ2-5; 9 nucleotides align to TRBD2. This clonotype originated in an adult in good health. The CDR3, as DNA: TGTGCCAGCAGCCGAGGTAGCGGGAGCCAAGAGACCCAGTACTTC. Its translation: CASSRGSGSQETQYF.